Shown below are 25 T cell receptor beta chains from a single sample sequenced in a study of OX40 agonist ivuxolimab in advanced cancers. The method was immunoSEQ multiplex PCR; TCRdb's version includes in-frame clones alone and lacks a portion of them. This table holds tens of thousands of clones, 75% to 85% found once. The starting material was CD4+ or CD8+ T cells sorted from blood, obtained in a trial of the OX40 agonist ivuxolimab. The origin of the receptors is an adult with an advanced solid tumor such as melanoma, head and neck, liver or kidney cancer.

The CDR3 sequence is CASSPQGGNQPQHF. In nucleotides, the CDR3 is TGTGCCAGTAGCCCGCAGGGCGGGAATCAGCCCCAGCATTTT. The J gene is TRBJ1-5, the V gene TRBV19; D is perhaps TRBD1 (5 bases). V was cut by 6 bases and J by 4 bases, with 13 bases left in between. The CDR3 is 14 residues long. Germline lookup yields CDR1 LNHDA and CDR2 SQIVND (reference sequence).

The V gene is TRBV6-1, the J gene TRBJ1-5; D perhaps matches TRBD1 (5 bases). The V gene lost 3 bases and the J gene lost 2 bases, with 8 bases spanning the gap. The CDR3 has 14 residues. Germline CDR1 reads MNHNS; CDR2 reads SASEGT. CDR3 region: CASSDGGGNQPQHF. The CDR3 nucleotides read TGTGCCAGCAGTGACGGGGGGGGCAATCAGCCCCAGCATTTT.

V is TRBV5-6 and J is TRBJ2-3; TRBD1 is a possible D gene (5 bases). Trimming removed 5 bases at V and 4 bases at J, with 11 bases between. The V gene's germline CDR1 is SGHDT and CDR2 YYEEEE. The CDR3 has 13 amino acids. The CDR3: CASSYAGPDTQYF. The CDR3 nucleotides are TGTGCCAGCAGTTACGCAGGGCCAGATACGCAGTATTTT.

This clone was found a few times. This chain uses TRBV5-1 with TRBJ1-3, with D maybe TRBD1 (5 bases). CDR3 length equals 14 residues. The V gene's germline CDR1 is SGHRS and CDR2 YFSETQ. V lost 4 bases and J lost 2, with 10 bases in between. The CDR3 DNA is TGCGCCAGCAGCCCCGGGACGGCTGGAAACACCATATATTTT. It is translated as CASSPGTAGNTIYF. Full variable domain (missing parts from reference TRBV5-1 and TRBJ1-3): KAGVTQTPRYLIKTRGQQVTLSCSPISGHRSVSWYQQTPGQGLQFLFEYFSETQRNKGNFPGRFSGRQFSNSRSEMNVSTLELGDSALYLCASSPGTAGNTIYFGEGSWLTVV.

The chain uses TRBV18 and TRBJ1-2; D is undetermined. CDR3 length: 14 residues. Looked up from germline, CDR1 is KGHSH and CDR2 is LQKENI. V dropped 0 bases and J dropped 3 bases, with 8 bases sitting between them. For the CDR3, the DNA is TGTGCCAGCTCACCACCGTCTACAGACTATGGCTACACCTTC. This translates into CASSPPSTDYGYTF.

The genes are TRBV2 and TRBJ2-1; 8 bases line up with TRBD2. This CDR3 is 11 amino acids long. Trimming took 4 bases from V and 14 from J; bases not matched to a gene: 4. Germline V gives CDR1 SNHLY, CDR2 FYNNEI. Here the CDR3 reads CASSGELAEFF. The DNA of the CDR3 is TGTGCCAGCAGTGGAGAACTAGCGGAGTTCTTC. Full variable domain (missing parts from reference TRBV2 and TRBJ2-1): EPEVTQTPSHQVTQMGQEVILRCVPISNHLYFYWYRQILGQKVEFLVSFYNNEISEKSEIFDDQFSVERPDGSNFTLKIRSTKLEDSAMYFCASSGELAEFFGPGTRLTVL.

The rearrangement links TRBV5-4 to TRBJ1-3, with D possibly being TRBD1 (5 bases). V lost 0 bases and J lost 4, with 11 bases in between. Germline CDR1 and CDR2: SGHNT and YYREEE (reference sequence). The CDR3 has 15 residues. CDR3 sequence (DNA): TGTGCCAGCAGCTTGGCGGAGGGGCGAGGAAACACCATATATTTT. Protein: CASSLAEGRGNTIYF. The variable domain in full, completed from reference TRBV5-4 and TRBJ1-3, reads ETGVTQSPTHLIKTRGQQVTLRCSSQSGHNTVSWYQQALGQGPQFIFQYYREEENGRGNFPPRFSGLQFPNYSSELNVNALELDDSALYLCASSLAEGRGNTIYFGEGSWLTVV.

In this sample, this clone turned up once. V usage is TRBV14 and J usage is TRBJ1-2; D is uncertain. Germline CDR1 reads SGHDN; CDR2 reads FVKESK. This CDR3 spans 12 amino acids. Trimming took off 0 bases at V and 5 bases at J, with 4 bases between the two ends. DNA for the CDR3: TGTGCCAGCAGCCAAGAAAATTATGGCTACACCTTC. It is translated as CASSQENYGYTF.

The rearrangement links TRBV6-6 to TRBJ2-7; D ambiguous. This CDR3 region has 12 residues. V shed 5 bases and J shed 7 bases, with 12 bases lying between them. The germline gives CDR1 MNHNY, CDR2 SVGAGI (reference sequence). As DNA, the CDR3 is TGTGCCAGCAGTCCCAGTGGTGGGGAGCAGTACTTC. Translated, it gives CASSPSGGEQYF.

The chain links TRBV6-5 to TRBJ2-1; a weak D match, TRBD2 (6 bases). Deletions cut 0 bases from V and 4 bases from J, with 10 bases between. This CDR3 has 15 amino acids. Germline assignment: CDR1 MNHEY and CDR2 SVGAGI. The DNA of the CDR3 is TGTGCCAGCAGTTACTCCTTAGCGGCGTACAATGAGCAGTTCTTC. Translating gives CASSYSLAAYNEQFF.

The J gene is TRBJ2-7, the V gene TRBV5-1; 7 bases are shared with TRBD2. CDR1 and CDR2 (germline): SGHRS, YFSETQ. The CDR3 extends over 16 amino acids. V dropped 3 bases and J dropped 1; count of bases not matched to a gene: 10. CDR3 sequence: CASSSLGVRESYEQYF. CDR3 in DNA: TGCGCCAGCAGCTCGCTAGGGGTGCGGGAGTCCTACGAGCAGTACTTC.

V usage is TRBV6-5 and J usage is TRBJ1-1; 8 positions agree with TRBD1. J was trimmed by 8 bases and V by 2 bases; bases with no gene match: 7. Germline CDR1 and CDR2: MNHEY and SVGAGI. CDR3 length: 14 residues. CDR3 region: CASSYAGQAKEAFF. CDR3 nucleotides: TGTGCCAGCAGTTACGCGGGACAGGCGAAAGAAGCTTTCTTT.

V gene TRBV5-1 combines with J gene TRBJ1-5; D gene ambiguous. The CDR3 has 15 residues. The germline V and J ends were trimmed by 5 bases and 5 bases, with 17 bases remaining between them. CDR1 is SGHRS, CDR2 YFSETQ, per germline. The CDR3 region is CASRSGFAGDQPQHF. The CDR3 nucleotides read TGCGCCAGCAGGTCGGGGTTTGCTGGAGATCAGCCCCAGCATTTT.

CDR3 bases: TGTGCCAGCAGACGGATCTACAGGGGGCAAAAAGAGACCCAGTACTTC. Translation: CASRRIYRGQKETQYF. The V and J genes are TRBV27 and TRBJ2-5, with 9 bases lining up with TRBD1. This CDR3 contains 16 residues. Germline V CDR1 and CDR2: MNHEY, SMNVEV (reference sequence). Trimming removed 6 bases from V and 3 bases from J; junction bases left unmatched: 11.

The V gene is TRBV4-1, the J gene TRBJ2-1, with 7 nucleotides matching TRBD2. The CDR3 is 17 amino acids. V was pared by 6 bases and J by 1 base, with 12 bases of the junction left unmatched. Germline V lookup: CDR1 MGHRA, CDR2 YSYEKL. DNA of the CDR3: TGCGCCAGCAGGAGTTGGGCGGGAGCGGGGTCCTACAATGAGCAGTTCTTC. Protein: CASRSWAGAGSYNEQFF.

A few counts support this clone. The CDR3 reads CTSSQDTSVSLRGQFF. CDR3 DNA sequence: TGCACCAGCAGCCAAGATACTAGCGTATCCCTGCGTGGGCAGTTCTTC. V gene TRBV1 combines with J gene TRBJ2-1; TRBD2, the table's D call, was not compared with the DNA. TRBV1 is deemed a pseudogene. The CDR3 runs 16 residues.

CDR3 region: CATKAGAHNEQFF. The CDR3 bases are TGCGCCACCAAGGCGGGGGCGCACAATGAGCAGTTCTTC. The rearrangement joins TRBV10-2 to TRBJ2-1, with D possibly being TRBD2 (7 bases). This CDR3 has 13 residues. Per the germline V gene, CDR1 is WSHSY and CDR2 is SAAADI. Trimming removed 10 bases at V and 5 bases at J, with 15 bases between.

The chain recombines TRBV5-1 with TRBJ2-3; TRBD1 agrees at 12 bases. V trimming: 2 bases; J trimming: 6 bases; junction bases outside the gene matches: 7. Germline V gives CDR1 SGHRS, CDR2 YFSETQ. The CDR3 is 16 amino acids. The CDR3 region is CASSLNWDRGPDTQYF. DNA for the CDR3: TGCGCCAGCAGCTTAAATTGGGACAGGGGGCCCGATACGCAGTATTTT. The entire variable domain, with the rest obtained from reference TRBV5-1 and TRBJ2-3, is as follows: KAGVTQTPRYLIKTRGQQVTLSCSPISGHRSVSWYQQTPGQGLQFLFEYFSETQRNKGNFPGRFSGRQFSNSRSEMNVSTLELGDSALYLCASSLNWDRGPDTQYFGPGTRLTVL.

The V and J genes are TRBV7-3 and TRBJ2-5; maybe TRBD2 (6 bases). The CDR3 totals 14 residues. Germline CDR1 is SGHTA and CDR2 is FQGTGA. V shed 5 bases and J shed 2 bases, with 12 bases lying between them. The CDR3 reads CASSPEGNQETQYF. The CDR3 nucleotides are TGTGCCAGCAGCCCGGAGGGAAATCAAGAGACCCAGTACTTC.

This clone was detected only once. The rearrangement joins TRBV27 to TRBJ1-2; 7 bases fit TRBD1. Germline trimming cut 0 bases from V and 0 bases from J; bases unmatched to any gene: 4. Per the germline V gene, CDR1 is MNHEY and CDR2 is SMNVEV (reference sequence). The CDR3 totals 16 residues. The CDR3 DNA reads as TGTGCCAGCAGTTTATCGGTAGGGACAGCTAACTATGGCTACACCTTC. It specifies CASSLSVGTANYGYTF.

The chain has TRBV14 and TRBJ2-5, with unresolved D. Gene TRBJ2-7 matches the end of the DNA better, so the J call may be wrong. The germline V gene encodes CDR1 SGHDN and CDR2 FVKESK. The CDR3 has 12 amino acids. CDR3 sequence (DNA): TGTGCCAGCAGCCACAGCTCCTACGAGCAGTACTTC. Encoded protein: CASSHSSYEQYF.

The chain carries TRBV29-1 and TRBJ1-1; the match to TRBD1 covers 8 bases. Germline V gene sequence: CDR1 SQVTM, CDR2 ANQGSEA. The CDR3 has 15 amino acids. V trimming: 6 bases; J trimming: 4 bases; junction bases outside the gene matches: 13. CDR3 sequence: CSVDARGRVGTEAFF. The CDR3 DNA reads TGCAGCGTCGACGCCAGGGGGCGCGTCGGCACTGAAGCTTTCTTT.

Here the CDR3 reads CAWSVGTGSYSNQPQHF. The CDR3 region has the DNA TGTGCCTGGAGTGTAGGTACAGGGTCCTATAGCAATCAGCCCCAGCATTTT. The rearrangement joins TRBV30 to TRBJ1-5, with a tentative D call TRBD1 (6 bases). Germline V CDR1 and CDR2: GTSNPN, SVGIG (reference sequence). V lost 0 bases to trimming and J lost 0 bases, with 15 bases between them. The CDR3 is made up of 17 amino acids.

This clone has only a few counts. The chain links TRBV11-2 to TRBJ2-5; D possibly matches TRBD1 or TRBD2 (5 bases each). This CDR3 region has 15 residues. Deletions cut 2 bases from V and 1 base from J, with 11 bases between. Germline CDR1 is SGHAT and CDR2 is FQNNGV. The CDR3 bases are TGTGCCAGCAGCTTACTACGGGACGCCCAAGAGACCCAGTACTTC. Protein: CASSLLRDAQETQYF.

The gene calls are TRBV4-1 and TRBJ2-1, with D possibly matching TRBD1 (7 bases). This CDR3 region has 15 residues. V lost 4 bases to trimming and J lost 6 bases, with 16 bases between them. In germline, CDR1 is MGHRA, CDR2 YSYEKL. In DNA form, the CDR3 reads TGCGCCAGCAGCCGACCAGGGGGGAGTCCCAATGAGCAGTTCTTC. It yields the protein CASSRPGGSPNEQFF.